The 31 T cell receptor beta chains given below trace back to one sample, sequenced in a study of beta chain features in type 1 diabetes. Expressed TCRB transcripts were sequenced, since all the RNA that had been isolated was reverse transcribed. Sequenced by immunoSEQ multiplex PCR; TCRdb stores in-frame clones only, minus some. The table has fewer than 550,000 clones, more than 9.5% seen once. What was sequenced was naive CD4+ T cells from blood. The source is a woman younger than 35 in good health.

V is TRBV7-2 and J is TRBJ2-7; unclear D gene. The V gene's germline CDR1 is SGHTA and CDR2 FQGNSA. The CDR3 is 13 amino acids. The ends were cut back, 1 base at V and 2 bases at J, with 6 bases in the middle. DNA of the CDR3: TGTGCCAGCAGCTTAGGGGCTCCCTACGAGCAGTACTTC. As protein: CASSLGAPYEQYF. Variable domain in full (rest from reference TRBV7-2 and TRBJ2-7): GAGVSQSPSNKVTEKGKDVELRCDPISGHTALYWYRQSLGQGLEFLIYFQGNSAPDKSGLPSDRFSAERTGGSVSTLTIQRTQQEDSAVYLCASSLGAPYEQYFGPGTRLTVT.

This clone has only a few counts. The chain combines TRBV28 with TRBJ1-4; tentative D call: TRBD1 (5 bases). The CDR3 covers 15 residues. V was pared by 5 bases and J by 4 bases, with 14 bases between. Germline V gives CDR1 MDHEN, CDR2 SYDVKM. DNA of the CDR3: TGTGCCAGCAGTCGTGGGGACTCGGATAATGAAAAACTGTTTTTT. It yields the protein CASSRGDSDNEKLFF.

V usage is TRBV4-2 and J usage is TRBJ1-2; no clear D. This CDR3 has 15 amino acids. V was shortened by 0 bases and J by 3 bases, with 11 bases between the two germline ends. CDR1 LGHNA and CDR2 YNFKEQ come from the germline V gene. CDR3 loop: CASSQEGGSDYGYTF. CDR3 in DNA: TGTGCCAGCAGCCAAGAAGGCGGCAGCGACTATGGCTACACCTTC.

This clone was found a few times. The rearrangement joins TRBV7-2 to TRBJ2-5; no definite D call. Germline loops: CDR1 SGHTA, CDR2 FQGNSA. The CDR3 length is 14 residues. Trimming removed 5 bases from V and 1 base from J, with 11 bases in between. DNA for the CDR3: TGTGCCAGCAGCACAAGACGGACCCAAGAGACCCAGTACTTC. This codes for CASSTRRTQETQYF.

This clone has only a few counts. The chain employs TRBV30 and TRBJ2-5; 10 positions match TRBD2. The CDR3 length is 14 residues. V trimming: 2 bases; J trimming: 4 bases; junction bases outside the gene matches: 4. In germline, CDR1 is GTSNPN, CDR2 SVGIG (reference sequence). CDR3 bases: TGTGCCTGGAGTCCGGGACTAGCGATAGAGACCCAGTACTTC. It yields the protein CAWSPGLAIETQYF.

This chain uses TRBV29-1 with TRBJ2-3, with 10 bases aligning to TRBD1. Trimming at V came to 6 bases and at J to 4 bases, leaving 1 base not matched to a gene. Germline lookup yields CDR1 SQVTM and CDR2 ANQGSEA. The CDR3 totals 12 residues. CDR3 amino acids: CSVTGGPDTQYF. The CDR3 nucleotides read TGCAGCGTGACAGGGGGCCCAGATACGCAGTATTTT.

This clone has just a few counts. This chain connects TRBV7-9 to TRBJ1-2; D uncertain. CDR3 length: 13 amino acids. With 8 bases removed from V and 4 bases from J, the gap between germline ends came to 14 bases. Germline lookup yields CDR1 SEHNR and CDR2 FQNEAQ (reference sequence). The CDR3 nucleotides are TGTGCCAGCGAAAAGGACGGACCCTATGGCTACACCTTC. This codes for CASEKDGPYGYTF.

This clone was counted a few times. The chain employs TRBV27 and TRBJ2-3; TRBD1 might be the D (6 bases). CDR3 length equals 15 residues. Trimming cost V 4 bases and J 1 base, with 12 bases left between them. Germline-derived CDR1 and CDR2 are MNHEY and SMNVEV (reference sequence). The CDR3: CASSSRGFGTDTQYF. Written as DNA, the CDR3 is TGTGCCAGCAGTTCAAGGGGGTTCGGCACAGATACGCAGTATTTT.

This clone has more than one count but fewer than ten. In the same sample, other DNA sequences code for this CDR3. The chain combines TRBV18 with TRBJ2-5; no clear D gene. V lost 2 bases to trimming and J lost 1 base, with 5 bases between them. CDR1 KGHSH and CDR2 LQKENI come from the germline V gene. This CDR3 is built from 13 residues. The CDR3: CASSPNSQETQYF. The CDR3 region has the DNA TGTGCCAGCTCACCAAACAGCCAAGAGACCCAGTACTTC. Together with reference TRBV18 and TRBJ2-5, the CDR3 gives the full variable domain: NAGVMQNPRHLVRRRGQEARLRCSPMKGHSHVYWYRQLPEEGLKFMVYLQKENIIDESGMPKERFSAEFPKEGPSILRIQQVVRGDSAAYFCASSPNSQETQYFGPGTRLLVL.

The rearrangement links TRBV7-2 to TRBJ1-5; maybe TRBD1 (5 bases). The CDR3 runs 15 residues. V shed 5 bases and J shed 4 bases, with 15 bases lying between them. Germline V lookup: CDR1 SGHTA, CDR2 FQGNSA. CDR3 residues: CASSAGGTENQPQHF. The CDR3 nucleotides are TGTGCCAGCAGCGCCGGTGGGACGGAAAATCAGCCCCAGCATTTT.

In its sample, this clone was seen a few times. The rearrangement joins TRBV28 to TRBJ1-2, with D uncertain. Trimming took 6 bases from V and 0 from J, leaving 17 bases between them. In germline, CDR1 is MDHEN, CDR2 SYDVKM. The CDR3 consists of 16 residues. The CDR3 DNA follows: TGTGCCAGCAGCCTAGGATACAGCGTATCTAACTATGGCTACACCTTC. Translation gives CASSLGYSVSNYGYTF.

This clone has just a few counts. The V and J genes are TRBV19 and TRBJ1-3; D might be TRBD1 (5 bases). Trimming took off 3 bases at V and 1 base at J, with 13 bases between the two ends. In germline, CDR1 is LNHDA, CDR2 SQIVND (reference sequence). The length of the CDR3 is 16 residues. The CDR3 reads CASSIPGGPSGNTIYF. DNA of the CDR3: TGTGCCAGTAGTATCCCTGGGGGACCTTCTGGAAACACCATATATTTT.

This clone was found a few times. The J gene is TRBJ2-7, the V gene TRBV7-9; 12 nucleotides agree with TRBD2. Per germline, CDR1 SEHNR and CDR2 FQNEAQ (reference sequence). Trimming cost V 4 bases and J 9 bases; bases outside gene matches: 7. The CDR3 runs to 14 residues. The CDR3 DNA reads TGTGCCAGCAGCTCCGGACTAGCGGGAAAGGGGCAGTACTTC. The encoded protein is CASSSGLAGKGQYF.

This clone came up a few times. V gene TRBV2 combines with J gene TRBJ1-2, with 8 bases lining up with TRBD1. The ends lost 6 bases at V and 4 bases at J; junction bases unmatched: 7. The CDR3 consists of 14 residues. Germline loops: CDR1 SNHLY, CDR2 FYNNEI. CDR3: CASSPQGDGYGYTF. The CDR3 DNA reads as TGTGCCAGCAGCCCACAGGGGGACGGCTATGGCTACACCTTC.

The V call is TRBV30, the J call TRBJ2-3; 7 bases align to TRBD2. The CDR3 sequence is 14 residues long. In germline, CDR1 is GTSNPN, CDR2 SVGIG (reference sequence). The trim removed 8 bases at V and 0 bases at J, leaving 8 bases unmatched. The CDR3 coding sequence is TGTGCCGTGAGCGGGACGACTAGCACAGATACGCAGTATTTT. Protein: CAVSGTTSTDTQYF.

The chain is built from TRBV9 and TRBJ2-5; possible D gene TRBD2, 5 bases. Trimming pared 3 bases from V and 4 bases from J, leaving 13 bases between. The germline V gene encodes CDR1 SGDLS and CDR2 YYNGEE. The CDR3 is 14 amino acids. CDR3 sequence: CASSDGIGRETQYF. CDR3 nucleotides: TGTGCCAGCAGCGATGGAATAGGGAGAGAGACCCAGTACTTC.

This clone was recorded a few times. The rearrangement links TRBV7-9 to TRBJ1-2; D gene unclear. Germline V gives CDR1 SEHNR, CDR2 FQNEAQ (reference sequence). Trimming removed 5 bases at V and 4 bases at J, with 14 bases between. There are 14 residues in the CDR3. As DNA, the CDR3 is TGTGCCAGCAGCCAGGACTCTGGCCTCTATGGCTACACCTTC. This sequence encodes CASSQDSGLYGYTF. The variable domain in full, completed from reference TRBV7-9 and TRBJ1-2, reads DTGVSQNPRHKITKRGQNVTFRCDPISEHNRLYWYRQTLGQGPEFLTYFQNEAQLEKSRLLSDRFSAERPKGSFSTLEIQRTEQGDSAMYLCASSQDSGLYGYTFGSGTRLTVV.

In DNA, the CDR3 is TGTGCCAGCAGCTTAGGACGGGGAGGCAGCTACGAGCAGTACTTC. Its translation: CASSLGRGGSYEQYF. This rearrangement joins TRBV7-9 to TRBJ2-7, with D possibly matching TRBD2 (6 bases). This CDR3 comprises 15 residues. Germline CDR1 SEHNR, CDR2 FQNEAQ (reference sequence). V was pared by 1 base and J by 3 bases, with 13 bases between.

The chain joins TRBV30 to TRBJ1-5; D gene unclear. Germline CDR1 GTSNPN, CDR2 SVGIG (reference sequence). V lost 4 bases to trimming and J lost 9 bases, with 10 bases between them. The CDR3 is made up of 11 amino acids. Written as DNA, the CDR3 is TGTGCCTGGACTAGTAATGGGCCCCAGCATTTT. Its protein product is CAWTSNGPQHF.

CDR3 sequence (DNA): TGTGCCAGCAGACAGACCTCTGGGGCCAACGTCCTGACTTTC. Translation gives CASRQTSGANVLTF. V is TRBV27 and J is TRBJ2-6; D gene uncertain. Germline V gene sequence: CDR1 MNHEY, CDR2 SMNVEV (reference sequence). V was trimmed by 6 bases and J by 0 bases, leaving 6 bases between them. The CDR3 is 14 residues long.

The CDR3 DNA sequence: TGTGCCAGCAGCTTCGGACTAGCGGGGGGGCAAGAGACCCAGTACTTC. Translated: CASSFGLAGGQETQYF. J is TRBJ2-5 and V is TRBV7-2; 15 bases are shared with TRBD2. Germline V lookup: CDR1 SGHTA, CDR2 FQGNSA. The CDR3 length is 16 residues. Germline trimming cut 3 bases from V and 2 bases from J; bases unmatched to any gene: 1.

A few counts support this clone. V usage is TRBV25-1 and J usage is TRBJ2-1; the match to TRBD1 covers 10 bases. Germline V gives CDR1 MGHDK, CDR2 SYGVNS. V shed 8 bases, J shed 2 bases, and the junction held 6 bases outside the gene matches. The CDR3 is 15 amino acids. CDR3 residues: CASGSGTGAYNEQFF. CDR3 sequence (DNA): TGTGCCAGCGGATCCGGGACAGGGGCCTACAATGAGCAGTTCTTC. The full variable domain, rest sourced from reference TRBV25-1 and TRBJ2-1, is EADIYQTPRYLVIGTGKKITLECSQTMGHDKMYWYQQDPGMELHLIHYSYGVNSTEKGDLSSESTVSRIRTEHFPLTLESARPSHTSQYLCASGSGTGAYNEQFFGPGTRLTVL.

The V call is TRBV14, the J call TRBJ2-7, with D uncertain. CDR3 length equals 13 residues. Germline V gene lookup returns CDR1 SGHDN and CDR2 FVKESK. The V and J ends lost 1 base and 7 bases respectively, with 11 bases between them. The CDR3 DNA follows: TGTGCCAGCAGCCAAGCCCGCAACAGTGAGCAGTACTTC. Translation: CASSQARNSEQYF.

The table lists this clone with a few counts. CDR3 amino acids: CASSLGGQLAKNIQYF. CDR3 in DNA: TGTGCCAGCAGCCTTGGAGGCCAGCTAGCCAAAAACATTCAGTACTTC. The chain employs TRBV5-6 and TRBJ2-4, with TRBD2 as a possible D gene (5 bases). Germline V gene lookup returns CDR1 SGHDT and CDR2 YYEEEE. This CDR3 is 16 amino acids long. With 4 bases removed from V and 0 bases from J, the gap between germline ends came to 14 bases.

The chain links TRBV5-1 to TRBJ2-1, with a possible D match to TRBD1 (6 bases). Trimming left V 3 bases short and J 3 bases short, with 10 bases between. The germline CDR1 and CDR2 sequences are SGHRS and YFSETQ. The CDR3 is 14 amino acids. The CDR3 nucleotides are TGCGCCAGCAGCTCCCGGGACAACTACAATGAGCAGTTCTTC. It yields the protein CASSSRDNYNEQFF.

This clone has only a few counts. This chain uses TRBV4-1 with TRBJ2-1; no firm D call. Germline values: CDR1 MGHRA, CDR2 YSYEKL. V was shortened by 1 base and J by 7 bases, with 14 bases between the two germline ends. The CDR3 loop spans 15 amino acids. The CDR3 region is CASSQVGVGLNEQFF. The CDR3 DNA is TGCGCCAGCAGCCAAGTTGGGGTAGGGCTGAATGAGCAGTTCTTC.

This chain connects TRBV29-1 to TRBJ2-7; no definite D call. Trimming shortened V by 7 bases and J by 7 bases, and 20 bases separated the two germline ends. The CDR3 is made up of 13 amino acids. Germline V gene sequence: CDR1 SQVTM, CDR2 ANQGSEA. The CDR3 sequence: CSAKRASEGEQYF. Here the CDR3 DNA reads TGCAGCGCGAAACGGGCAAGCGAAGGGGAGCAGTACTTC.

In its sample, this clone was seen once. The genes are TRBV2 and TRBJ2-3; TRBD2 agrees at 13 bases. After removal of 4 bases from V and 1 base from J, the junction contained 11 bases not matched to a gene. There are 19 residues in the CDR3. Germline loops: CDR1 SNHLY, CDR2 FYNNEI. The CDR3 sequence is CASSGTGTSGDQRTDTQYF. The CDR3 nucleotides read TGTGCCAGCAGTGGGACCGGGACTAGCGGGGACCAGCGCACAGATACGCAGTATTTT.

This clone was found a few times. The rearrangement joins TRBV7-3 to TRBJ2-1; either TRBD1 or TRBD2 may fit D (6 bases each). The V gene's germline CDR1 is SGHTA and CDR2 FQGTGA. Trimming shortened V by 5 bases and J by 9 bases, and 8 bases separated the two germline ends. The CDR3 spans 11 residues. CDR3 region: CASSPGAEQFF. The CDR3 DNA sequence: TGTGCCAGCAGCCCGGGGGCTGAGCAGTTCTTC. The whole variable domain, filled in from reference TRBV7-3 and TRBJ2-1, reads GAGVSQTPSNKVTEKGKYVELRCDPISGHTALYWYRQSLGQGPEFLIYFQGTGAADDSGLPNDRFFAVRPEGSVSTLKIQRTERGDSAVYLCASSPGAEQFFGPGTRLTVL.

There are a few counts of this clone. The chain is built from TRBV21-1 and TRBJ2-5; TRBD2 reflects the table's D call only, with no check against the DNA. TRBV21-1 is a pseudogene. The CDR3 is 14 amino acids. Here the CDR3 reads CASSPTGFQETQYF. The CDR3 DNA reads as TGTGCCAGCAGCCCAACCGGGTTCCAAGAGACCCAGTACTTC.

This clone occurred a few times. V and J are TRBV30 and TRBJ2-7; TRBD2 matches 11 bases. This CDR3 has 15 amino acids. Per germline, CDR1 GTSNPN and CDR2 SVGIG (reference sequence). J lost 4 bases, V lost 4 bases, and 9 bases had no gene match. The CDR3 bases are TGTGCCTGGAACGATCCGGGACTAGCGGTATACGAGCAGTACTTC. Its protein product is CAWNDPGLAVYEQYF.